Included here is one T cell receptor beta chain sequence, with context. The record originates from a study of blood T cell repertoires in COVID-19. Data came from immunoSEQ multiplex PCR; TCRdb stores just in-frame clones and leaves some out. In the table there are 130,000 to 150,000 clones, approximately 79% of which are singletons. This TCR was sampled from a man aged 60 to 75 with acute or convalescent COVID-19. Sequenced input: peripheral blood.

CDR3 residues: CASSLESSGSTDTQYF. The CDR3 nucleotides read TGCGCCAGCAGCTTGGAGTCTAGCGGTAGCACAGATACGCAGTATTTT. The chain employs TRBV5-1 and TRBJ2-3; 7 positions agree with TRBD2. Germline V gene sequence: CDR1 SGHRS, CDR2 YFSETQ. Germline trimming cut 0 bases from V and 0 bases from J; bases unmatched to any gene: 4. The CDR3 contains 16 residues. The full variable domain, its missing parts supplied by reference TRBV5-1 and TRBJ2-3, is KAGVTQTPRYLIKTRGQQVTLSCSPISGHRSVSWYQQTPGQGLQFLFEYFSETQRNKGNFPGRFSGRQFSNSRSEMNVSTLELGDSALYLCASSLESSGSTDTQYFGPGTRLTVL.